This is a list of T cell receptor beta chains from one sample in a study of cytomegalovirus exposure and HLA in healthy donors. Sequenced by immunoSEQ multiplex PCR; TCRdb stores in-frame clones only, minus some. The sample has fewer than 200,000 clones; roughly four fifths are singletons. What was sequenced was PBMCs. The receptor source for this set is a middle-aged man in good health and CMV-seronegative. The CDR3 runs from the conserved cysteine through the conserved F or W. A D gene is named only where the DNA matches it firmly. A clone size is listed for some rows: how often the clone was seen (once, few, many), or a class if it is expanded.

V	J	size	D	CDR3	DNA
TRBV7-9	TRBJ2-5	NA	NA	CASSFVEGPQETQYF	TGTGCCAGCAGCTTTGTCGAGGGTCCCCAAGAGACCCAGTACTTC
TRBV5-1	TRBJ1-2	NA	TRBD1	CASSLGQTSNYGYTF	TGCGCCAGCAGCCTGGGACAGACTTCTAACTATGGCTACACCTTC
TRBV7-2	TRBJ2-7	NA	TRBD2	CASSFASGGEQYF	TGTGCCAGCAGCTTTGCTAGCGGGGGCGAGCAGTACTTC
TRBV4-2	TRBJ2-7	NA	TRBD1	CASSQNLRQGANEQYF	TGTGCCAGCAGCCAAAACCTCCGACAGGGGGCGAACGAGCAGTACTTC
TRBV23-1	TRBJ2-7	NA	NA	CASSLLYRDPYEQYF	TGCGCCAGCAGTCTCCTATACAGGGATCCCTACGAGCAGTACTTC
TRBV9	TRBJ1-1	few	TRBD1	CASSELGTGDTEAFF	TGTGCCAGCAGCGAACTCGGGACAGGGGATACTGAAGCTTTCTTT
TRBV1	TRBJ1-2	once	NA	CTSSQDPWKGARYGYTF	TGCACCAGCAGCCAAGATCCCTGGAAAGGAGCCCGCTATGGCTACACCTTC
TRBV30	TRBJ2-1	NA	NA	CAWSVARPSYNEQFF	TGTGCCTGGAGTGTAGCCAGGCCCTCCTACAATGAGCAGTTCTTC
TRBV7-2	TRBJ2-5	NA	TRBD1	CASSFRTGIQETQYF	TGTGCCAGCAGCTTCAGGACAGGGATCCAAGAGACCCAGTACTTC
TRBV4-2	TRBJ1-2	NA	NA	CASSQARGQTPIGYTF	TGTGCCAGCAGCCAAGCGCGGGGCCAAACCCCTATAGGCTACACCTTC
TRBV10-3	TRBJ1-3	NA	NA	CASDQGGRGNTIYF	TGTGCCAGTGATCAGGGAGGGCGCGGAAACACCATATATTTT
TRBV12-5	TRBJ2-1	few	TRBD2	CASGGLAGGHNEQFF	TGTGCTAGTGGGGGACTAGCGGGGGGCCACAATGAGCAGTTCTTC
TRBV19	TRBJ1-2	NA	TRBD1	CASTTGGDYGYTF	TGTGCCAGTACGACAGGGGGCGACTATGGCTACACCTTC
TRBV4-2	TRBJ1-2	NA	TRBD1	CASSPSGTGDGDYGYTF	TGTGCCAGCAGCCCCTCTGGGACAGGGGATGGGGACTATGGCTACACCTTC
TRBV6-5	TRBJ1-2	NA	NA	CASSKDRLNYGYTF	TGTGCCAGCAGTAAAGACAGATTAAACTATGGCTACACCTTC
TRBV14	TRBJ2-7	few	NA	CASSQVRGPTGQYF	TGTGCCAGCAGCCAAGTTAGAGGGCCTACGGGGCAGTACTTC
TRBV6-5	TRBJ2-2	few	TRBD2	CASSYTSGGAGELFF	TGTGCCAGCAGTTACACTAGCGGGGGGGCCGGGGAGCTGTTTTTT
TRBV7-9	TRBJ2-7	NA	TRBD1	CSSSFNTGTGIYEQYF	TGTTCCAGCAGCTTCAATACCGGGACAGGGATCTACGAGCAGTACTTC
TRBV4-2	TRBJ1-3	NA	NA	CASSHPEGQSGNTIYF	TGTGCCAGCAGCCATCCCGAAGGACAGTCTGGAAACACCATATATTTT
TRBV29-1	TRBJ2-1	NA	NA	CSVEGSSYNEQFF	TGCAGCGTTGAAGGGAGCTCCTACAATGAGCAGTTCTTC
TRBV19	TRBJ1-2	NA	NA	CATHGNWGSNYGYTF	TGTGCCACCCACGGGAATTGGGGATCTAACTATGGCTACACCTTC
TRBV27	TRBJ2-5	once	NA	CASSLSYGYQETQYF	TGTGCCAGCAGTTTATCGTACGGGTACCAAGAGACCCAGTACTTC
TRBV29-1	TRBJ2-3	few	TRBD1	CSENQGAPCTDTQYF	TGCAGCGAAAACCAGGGGGCGCCGTGTACAGATACGCAGTATTTT
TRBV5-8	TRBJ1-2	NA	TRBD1	CASSLRTGSDGYTF	TGTGCCAGCAGCTTAAGGACAGGGTCAGATGGCTACACCTTC
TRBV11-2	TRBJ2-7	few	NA	CASKQGVHEQYF	TGTGCCAGCAAACAGGGCGTCCACGAGCAGTACTTC
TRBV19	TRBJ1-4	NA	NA	CASSIRDSGSEKLFF	TGTGCCAGTAGTATCCGTGACAGTGGCAGTGAAAAACTGTTTTTT
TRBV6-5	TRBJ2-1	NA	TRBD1	CASRFPGQAQFF	TGTGCCAGCAGGTTTCCGGGACAGGCCCAGTTCTTC
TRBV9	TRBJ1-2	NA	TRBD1	CASSAGIDRVWGYTF	TGTGCCAGCAGCGCGGGGATAGACAGGGTTTGGGGCTACACCTTC
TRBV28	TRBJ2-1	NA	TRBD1	CATSSPPGGYYNEQFF	TGTGCCACCTCATCCCCGCCAGGGGGCTACTACAATGAGCAGTTCTTC
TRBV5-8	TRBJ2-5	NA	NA	CASSFGQGLETQYF	TGTGCCAGCAGCTTCGGGCAGGGGCTGGAGACCCAGTACTTC
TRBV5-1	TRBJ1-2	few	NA	CASSLDVRGNGYTF	TGCGCCAGCAGCTTGGATGTCCGGGGGAATGGCTACACCTTC
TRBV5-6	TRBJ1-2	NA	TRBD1	CASSKLGQGANYGYTF	TGTGCCAGCAGCAAGTTGGGACAGGGGGCAAACTATGGCTACACCTTC
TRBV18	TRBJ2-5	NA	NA	CASSPPGRQETQYF	TGTGCCAGCTCACCCCCGGGGAGGCAAGAGACCCAGTACTTC
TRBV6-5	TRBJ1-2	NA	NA	CASSYFQAANYGYTF	TGTGCCAGCAGTTACTTTCAGGCCGCTAACTATGGCTACACCTTC
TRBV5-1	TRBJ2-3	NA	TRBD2	CASSGGPAGGPGTQYF	TGCGCCAGCAGCGGGGGCCCAGCGGGGGGGCCGGGTACGCAGTATTTT
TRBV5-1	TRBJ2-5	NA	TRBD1	CASSPRTGAETQYF	TGCGCCAGCAGCCCTCGGACAGGAGCGGAGACCCAGTACTTC
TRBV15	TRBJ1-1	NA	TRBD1	CATVGGLGKSGNTEAFF	TGTGCCACCGTAGGGGGCCTGGGTAAATCGGGGAACACTGAAGCTTTCTTT
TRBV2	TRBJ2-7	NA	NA	CASSEAEDYEQYF	TGTGCCAGCAGTGAAGCGGAGGACTACGAGCAGTACTTC
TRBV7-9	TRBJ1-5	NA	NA	CASSPPGKSQPQHF	TGTGCCAGCAGCCCCCCAGGGAAGAGTCAGCCCCAGCATTTT
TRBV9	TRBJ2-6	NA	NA	CASSVVEGGPGSGANVLTF	TGTGCCAGCAGCGTAGTCGAGGGGGGGCCTGGTAGTGGGGCCAACGTCCTGACTTTC
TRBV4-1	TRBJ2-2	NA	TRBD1	CASSQQTGANTGELFF	TGCGCCAGCAGCCAGCAGACAGGGGCGAACACCGGGGAGCTGTTTTTT
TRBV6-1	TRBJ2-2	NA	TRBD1	CASRRTGNTGELFF	TGTGCCAGCAGGCGGACAGGGAACACCGGGGAGCTGTTTTTT
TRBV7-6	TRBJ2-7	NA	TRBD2	CASSRTSGGLPSLYEQYF	TGTGCCAGCAGCCGGACTAGCGGGGGGCTCCCCTCTCTCTACGAGCAGTACTTC
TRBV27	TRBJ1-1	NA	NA	CASSLRGSGTEAFF	TGTGCCAGCAGTTTACGGGGGTCTGGCACTGAAGCTTTCTTT
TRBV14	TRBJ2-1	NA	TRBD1	CASSQDRTGQDEQFF	TGTGCCAGCAGCCAAGACCGGACAGGTCAGGATGAGCAGTTCTTC
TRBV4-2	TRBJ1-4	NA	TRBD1	CATLFRADRDPEKLFF	TGTGCCACCCTATTTAGGGCGGACAGGGATCCTGAAAAACTGTTTTTT
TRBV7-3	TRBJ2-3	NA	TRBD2	CASSSRLAGGLDTQYF	TGTGCCAGCAGCTCCAGACTAGCGGGGGGGTTAGATACGCAGTATTTT
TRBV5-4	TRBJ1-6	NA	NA	CASSLAWGGSYNSPLHF	TGTGCCAGCAGCTTGGCCTGGGGGGGCTCCTATAATTCACCCCTCCACTTT
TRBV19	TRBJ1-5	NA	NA	CASSIDQRDRSNQPQHF	TGTGCCAGTAGTATAGATCAGCGGGATCGGAGCAATCAGCCCCAGCATTTT
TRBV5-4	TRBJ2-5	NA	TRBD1	CASTRGQGQETQYF	TGTGCCAGCACCAGGGGACAGGGCCAAGAGACCCAGTACTTC
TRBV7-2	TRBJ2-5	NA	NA	CASSFRAPKTQYF	TGTGCCAGCAGCTTCAGGGCCCCGAAGACCCAGTACTTC
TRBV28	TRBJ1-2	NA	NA	CASSLGGGGADYGYTF	TGTGCCAGCAGTTTAGGGGGGGGCGGGGCGGACTATGGCTACACCTTC
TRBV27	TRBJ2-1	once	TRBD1	CASSLSVPRGGYEQFF	TGTGCCAGCAGTTTATCGGTACCGCGAGGGGGCTATGAGCAGTTCTTC
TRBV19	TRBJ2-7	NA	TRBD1	CASSQGATYEQYF	TGTGCCAGTAGTCAGGGGGCGACCTACGAGCAGTACTTC
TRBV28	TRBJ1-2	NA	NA	CASSFPGGVVGDGYTF	TGTGCCAGCAGTTTCCCTGGTGGAGTGGTGGGTGATGGCTACACCTTC
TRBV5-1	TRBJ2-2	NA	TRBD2	CASQAGGTTTGELFF	TGCGCCAGCCAAGCGGGGGGGACGACCACCGGGGAGCTGTTTTTT
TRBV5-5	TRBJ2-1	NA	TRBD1	CASSLGQGATYEQFF	TGTGCCAGCAGCTTGGGGCAGGGGGCGACTTATGAGCAGTTCTTC
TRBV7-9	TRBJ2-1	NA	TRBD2	CASSSLTDQRGYNEQFF	TGTGCCAGCAGCTCACTGACCGACCAGCGGGGTTACAATGAGCAGTTCTTC
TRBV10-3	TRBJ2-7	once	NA	CAISDSEDEQYF	TGTGCCATCAGTGACAGCGAGGACGAGCAGTACTTC